The T cell receptor beta chain described here comes from a study of spatial heterogeneity in lung cancer. Across the whole study: The donor group consisted of around 70 patients who had untreated, early-stage non-small cell lung cancer. Follow-up PBMC samples were sequenced when available, at a median of around 2 years after resection. The study consistently detected more beta-chain than alpha-chain sequences. Study-level findings and limits: At tumor resection, ubiquitous expanded TCRs were detected in blood more often than later.

The time point here: blood at routine non-recurrence follow-up after resection. Frozen PBMC, nontumor lung or tumor provided whole RNA, which was sequenced unsorted. In its sample, this clonotype was seen a few times. The antigen is undetermined. TCRdb recomputed calls from the 5' RACE reads with MiXCR, one row per CDR3 protein. The data contain around 120,000 distinct CDR3 sequences, 12% of them singletons. The CDR3 consists of 13 residues. Germline CDR1 ENHRY, CDR2 SYGVKD. V lost 6 bases to trimming and J lost 3 bases, with 12 bases between them. The source was PBMCs, collected at follow-up. V gene TRBV10-3 combines with J gene TRBJ2-7; tentative D call: TRBD2 (5 bases). The origin of this receptor is a male donor with early-stage non-small cell lung cancer. The CDR3 region is CAIRGDTFYEQYF. CDR3 in DNA: TGTGCCATCAGGGGAGACACTTTCTACGAGCAGTACTTC.